This record covers a single T cell receptor (beta chain). Its antigen is unknown. Unique molecular identifiers were incorporated into the prepared TCRbeta library. TCRdb independently ran MiXCR on the PCR reads; one entry per CDR3 protein. The data hold 350,000 to 500,000 distinct CDR3 sequences, with 43% observed a single time. The V gene's germline CDR1 is DFQATT and CDR2 SNEGSKA (reference sequence). The CDR3 length is 13 residues. The V end was cut by 3 bases, the J end by 2 bases, with 9 bases between. This specimen comes from a study of T-cell reconstitution after alpha-beta-depleted transplantation in children. Study findings and constraints: Where alpha-beta T cells came from about two months after transplant was reportedly several hundred expanded graft clones.

The chain carries TRBV20-1 and TRBJ2-3, with D possibly being TRBD2 (6 bases). Here the sequenced sample was PBMCs, taken before TCRalphabeta/CD19-depleted stem cell transplant. This TCR was recovered from a girl aged 2 to 10 with aplastic anemia, due to receive a stem cell transplant. The CDR3 protein is CSASRTNTDTQYF. The CDR3 coding sequence is TGCAGTGCTAGCCGGACTAACACAGATACGCAGTATTTT.